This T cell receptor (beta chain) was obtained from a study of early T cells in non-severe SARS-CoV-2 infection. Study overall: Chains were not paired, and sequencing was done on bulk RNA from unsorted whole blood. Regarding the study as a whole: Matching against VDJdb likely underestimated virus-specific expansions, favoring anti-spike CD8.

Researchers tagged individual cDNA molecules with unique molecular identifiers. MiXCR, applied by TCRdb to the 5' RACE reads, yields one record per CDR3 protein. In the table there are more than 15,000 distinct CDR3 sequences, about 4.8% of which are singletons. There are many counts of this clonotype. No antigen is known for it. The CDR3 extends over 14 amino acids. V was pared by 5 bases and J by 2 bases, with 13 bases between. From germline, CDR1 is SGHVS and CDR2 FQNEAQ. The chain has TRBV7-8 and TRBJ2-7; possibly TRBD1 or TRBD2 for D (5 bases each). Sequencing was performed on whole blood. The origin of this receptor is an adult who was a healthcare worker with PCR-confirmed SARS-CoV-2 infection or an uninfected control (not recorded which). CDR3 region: CASSARDAPYEQYF. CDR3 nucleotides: TGTGCCAGCAGCGCCCGGGACGCCCCCTACGAGCAGTACTTC.